This T cell receptor beta chain is from a study of beta chain features in type 1 diabetes. For the study at large: No age, gender or cell yield differences were seen between patients and healthy donors. General study results and limits: All four CD4+ subsets of Type 1 diabetes patients contained TCRB CDR3s that were moderately but significantly shorter.

CD45RO/CCR7/CD25/CD127/CD95/CD27 staining was used to isolate CD4+ naive, central memory, regulatory and stem cell-like memory cells by sorting. Sorting produced populations that all topped 95% purity. This CDR3 has 16 amino acids. Germline CDR1 MNHEY, CDR2 SVGAGI. Trimming pared 0 bases from V and 3 bases from J, leaving 12 bases between. This clone was detected only a few times. Its antigen is not known. The whole isolated RNA underwent reverse transcription, so sequencing captured expressed TCRB transcripts. Sequencing used immunoSEQ multiplex PCR; TCRdb keeps in-frame clones, though not all of them. The table includes 120,000 to 150,000 clones, around 9.3% detected once.

The sequencing input was naive CD4+ T cells from blood. This receptor was identified in a man aged 18 to 29 in good health. The chain uses TRBV6-5 and TRBJ2-1; TRBD2 might be the D (5 bases). The chain's CDR3 is CASSYSIAYGYNEQFF. In nucleotides, the CDR3 is TGTGCCAGCAGTTACTCGATAGCGTACGGCTACAATGAGCAGTTCTTC.